The clone carrying this T cell receptor beta chain was observed once. The antigen is undetermined. Mismatch with germline at one junction end may stem from a read error. TCR beta VDJ and CDR3 profiles were obtained from a genomic DNA template. MiXCR was run by TCRdb on the reads, yielding one entry per CDR3 protein. The repertoire holds approximately 99,000 distinct CDR3 sequences, with roughly 51% as singletons. The sample is drawn from a study of CD8+CD57+ T cells in acquired aplastic anemia. Background on the study: Sorting CD4+ and CD8+ cells gave DNA averaging 3.2 ug. The average read count for CD4+ cells in healthy donors was around 9.9 million.

Notes on the study in general: Levels of CD8+ Simpson's diversity were not significantly distinct in patients versus controls. Over 25 CD8+ CDR3 sequences occurred in both the patients and the controls.

The sequenced sample was sorted CD4+, CD8+, or CD8+CD57+ T cells (not recorded which) from PBMCs. The source of this sequence is a human donor in good health, serving as a control.

CDR3: CASSAGPAANTEAFF. In nucleotides, the CDR3 is TGTGCAAGCAGTGCGGGGCCGGCGGCGAACACTGAAGCTTTCTTT. V and J are TRBV6-1 and TRBJ1-1, with D perhaps matching TRBD1 (5 bases). Germline loops: CDR1 MNHNS, CDR2 SASEGT. The CDR3 runs to 15 residues.